This T cell receptor beta chain was observed in a study of blood T cell repertoires in COVID-19 (TCRdb year 2020). Concerning the study at large: Collaborator samples came from the United States, Italy and Spain and covered acute and convalescent phases of COVID-19. The prospective study material was composed of cDNA or gDNA derived from T cells, B-cell-depleted T cells, or PBMCs. The dataset comprised deeply sampled blood TCRbeta repertoires from subjects exposed to, actively infected with, or recovered from COVID-19. The repertoires were released in a freely available public database meant as a resource for research on the immune response to SARS-CoV-2. The samples were drawn from the first 160 participants of the ongoing ImmuneRACE study and from over a thousand subjects provided by 6 global collaborators. Nearly every sample came with metadata listing a de-identified subject ID, COVID-19 status, age in years and sex. HLA class I and class II types, where available, came from metadata supplied by the sample provider rather than from assay-based typing.

Broad study findings and their caveats: The quantity of clinical and demographic metadata differed by source and by participant and was supplied without curation.

V loses 5 bases of germline sequence and J loses 0 bases, and the interval between the two ends is 8 bases. From its cysteine to its phenylalanine, the CDR3 spans 13 amino acids. Only the CDR3 DNA stays, 39 bases, in frame from base 1. Looking up the germline V gene yields CDR1 MNHEY and CDR2 SVGAGI. Whole blood was collected in K2EDTA tubes by collaborating institutions according to the institutions' own protocols. For TCRbeta analysis, collaborators shipped samples in one of three forms: frozen whole blood, isolated PBMCs, or DNA extracted from either of those sample types. TCRbeta CDR3 regions were amplified from genomic DNA by means of the immunoSEQ Assay, a bias-controlled multiplex PCR. Concerning the study's data processing: The number of nucleated cells in each sample was estimated from the amplification of reference gene primers within the assay. Sequence reads were collapsed and filtered to measure the absolute abundance of every unique TCRbeta CDR3 rearrangement. Productive Simpson clonality was computed per sample as the square root of Simpson's diversity index over productive rearrangements. TCRdb limited this immuneACCESS table to in-frame rearrangements with V and J called. A share of clones is missing; checked studies link under half to unresolved V genes, and the rest is unexplained. V and J calls and clone size follow that table, whereas D and trimming were derived from the DNA. This sample gives some 190,000 clones in total; around 89% of them show up just once. Of the sample, about 4.2% falls within the top ten clones.

On this clone itself: Its specific antigen is unknown. Per-base qualities were not stored, and no clone one base away is much larger.

The source is a human donor in a cohort sampled during active COVID-19. The sample taken for sequencing was peripheral blood. The chain employs TRBV6-5 and TRBJ2-7, with the D gene not confidently named. DNA sequence: TGTGCCAGCAGTCCTCCCGGCTCCTACGAGCAGTACTTC. It is translated as CASSPPGSYEQYF.